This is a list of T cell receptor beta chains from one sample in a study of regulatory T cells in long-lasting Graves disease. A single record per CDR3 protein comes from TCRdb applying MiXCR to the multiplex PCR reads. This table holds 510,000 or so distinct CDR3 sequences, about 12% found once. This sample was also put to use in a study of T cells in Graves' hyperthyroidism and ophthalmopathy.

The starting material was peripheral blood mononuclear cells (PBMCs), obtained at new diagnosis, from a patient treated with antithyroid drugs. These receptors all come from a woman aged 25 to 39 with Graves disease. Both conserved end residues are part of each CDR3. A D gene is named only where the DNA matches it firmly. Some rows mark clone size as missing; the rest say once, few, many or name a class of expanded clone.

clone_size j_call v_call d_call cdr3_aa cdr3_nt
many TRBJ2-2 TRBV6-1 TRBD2 CASRASRDYIWSGELFF TGTGCCAGCAGAGCATCCCGGGACTACATATGGTCCGGGGAGCTGTTTTTT
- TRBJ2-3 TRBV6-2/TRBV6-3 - CASSTPTTDTQYF TGTGCCAGCTCGACCCCTACCACAGATACGCAGTATTTT
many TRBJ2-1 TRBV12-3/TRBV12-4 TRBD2 CASSLGLAVSHNEQFF TGTGCCAGCAGCCTCGGACTAGCGGTGAGCCACAATGAGCAGTTCTTC
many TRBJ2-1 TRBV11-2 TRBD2 CASRRLAGGNEQFF TGTGCCAGTCGGCGCCTAGCGGGAGGCAATGAGCAGTTCTTC
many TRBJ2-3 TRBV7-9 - CASSLHGNQDTQYF TGTGCCAGCAGCTTACACGGAAACCAAGATACGCAGTATTTT
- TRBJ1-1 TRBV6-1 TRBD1 CASSRGGLIGTEAFF TGTGCCAGCTCCAGGGGGGGGCTAATCGGAACTGAAGCTTTCTTT
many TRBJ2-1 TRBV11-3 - CASSSKGGDEQFF TGTGCCAGCAGCTCAAAGGGTGGAGATGAGCAGTTCTTC
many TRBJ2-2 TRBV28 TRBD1 CASSPWTGTTGELFF TGTGCCAGCAGTCCGTGGACAGGGACGACCGGGGAGCTGTTTTTT
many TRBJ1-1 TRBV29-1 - CSVDGLGTEAFF TGCAGCGTTGACGGGTTAGGAACTGAAGCTTTCTTT
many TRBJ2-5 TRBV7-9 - CASRDTASQPWNF TGTGCCAGCAGGGACACCGCCTCCCAGCCTTGGAACTTC
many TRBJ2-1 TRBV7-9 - CASSSPRGGNEQFF TGTGCCAGCAGCTCCCCCCGTGGGGGGAATGAGCAGTTCTTC
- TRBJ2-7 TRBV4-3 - CASSQDYRAYEQYF TGCGCCAGCAGCCAAGATTATCGCGCCTACGAGCAGTACTTC
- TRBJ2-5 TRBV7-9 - CASSLYGREETQYF TGTGCCAGCAGCTTGTACGGCAGGGAGGAGACCCAGTACTTC
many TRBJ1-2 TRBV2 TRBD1 CASSAGGEYGYTF TGTGCCAGCAGTGCAGGGGGGGAGTATGGCTACACCTTC
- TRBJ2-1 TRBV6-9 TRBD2 CASSYGGAYGGNEQFF TGTGCCAGCAGTTACGGGGGGGCTTACGGGGGGAATGAGCAGTTCTTC
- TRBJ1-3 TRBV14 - CASSPLEGQSGNTIYF TGTGCCAGCAGCCCCTTGGAGGGGCAGAGCGGAAACACCATATATTTT
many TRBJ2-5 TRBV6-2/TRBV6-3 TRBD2 CASSGGTGLAISETQYF TGTGCCAGCAGTGGGGGAACGGGACTAGCGATTTCAGAGACCCAGTACTTC
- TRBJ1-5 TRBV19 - CASCPGTVSNQPQHF TGTGCCAGCTGTCCCGGGACCGTTAGCAATCAGCCCCAGCATTTT
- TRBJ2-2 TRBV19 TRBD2 CAGSKGLADTGELFF TGTGCCGGTAGCAAGGGACTAGCAGACACCGGGGAGCTGTTTTTT
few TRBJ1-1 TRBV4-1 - CASSPGPGAATEAFF TGCGCCAGCAGCCCAGGTCCAGGGGCGGCAACTGAAGCTTTCTTT
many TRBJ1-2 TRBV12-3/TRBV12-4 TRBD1 CASRVTGERGYTF TGTGCCAGCAGGGTAACAGGGGAGCGGGGCTACACCTTC
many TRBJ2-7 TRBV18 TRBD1 CASSASGTGAYEQYF TGTGCCAGCTCAGCTTCCGGGACAGGAGCCTACGAGCAGTACTTC
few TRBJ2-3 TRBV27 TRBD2 CASSLSAGPVTDTQYF TGTGCCAGCAGTTTATCAGCGGGGCCAGTCACAGATACGCAGTATTTT
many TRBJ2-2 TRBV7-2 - CGCRRVTGELFF TGTGGCTGCAGGAGGGTAACCGGGGAGCTGTTTTTT
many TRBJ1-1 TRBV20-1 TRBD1 CSAREFWNSGTGDPEAFF TGCAGTGCTAGAGAGTTTTGGAATTCCGGGACAGGGGACCCAGAAGCTTTCTTT
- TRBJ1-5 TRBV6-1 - CASSDSGLLRGSQHF TGTGCCAGCAGTGATTCTGGGCTTTTACGAGGGTCCCAGCATTTT
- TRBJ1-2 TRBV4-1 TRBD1 CASSQRTGDNYGYTF TGCGCCAGCAGCCAGCGGACAGGGGATAACTATGGCTACACCTTC
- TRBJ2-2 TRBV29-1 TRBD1 CSVGDRGRFGELFF TGCAGCGTCGGGGACAGGGGGCGCTTCGGGGAGCTGTTTTTT